What follows is one T cell receptor beta chain and its context. The antigen remains unidentified. The data belong to a study of cytomegalovirus exposure and HLA in healthy donors. Overall study results and limits: The analysis excluded some indistinguishable V segments, including TRBV6-2 and TRBV6-3. The authors enumerated 150 to 200 TCR beta chains as linked to cytomegalovirus. Across donors, presence/absence analyses took sequencing depth to be roughly uniform.

The PCR had 60 Vbeta and 13 Jbeta primers. TCRdb keeps only in-frame clones here, not all; method: immunoSEQ multiplex PCR. The table has around 200,000 clones, 77% seen once. All donors participated as healthy donors of bone marrow. V lost 2 bases and J 2 bases, leaving 12 bases between the germline ends. In germline, CDR1 is SGHDN, CDR2 FVKESK. CDR3 length: 15 residues. The source of this sequence is a female donor in good health and CMV-seronegative. The source material was PBMCs. V usage is TRBV14 and J usage is TRBJ1-2, with D perhaps matching TRBD1 (6 bases). Here the CDR3 DNA reads TGTGCCAGCAGCCAACCGGACAGAATAAACTATGGCTACACCTTC. As protein: CASSQPDRINYGYTF.